Listed here is a single T cell receptor (beta chain). TCRdb keeps only in-frame clones here, not all; method: immunoSEQ multiplex PCR. The sample yields approximately 200,000 clones, approximately 90% seen once. This CDR3 is 15 amino acids long. Germline values: CDR1 LGHNA, CDR2 YNFKEQ. The V segment lost 3 bases and the J segment 6 bases; nucleotides outside the gene matches: 1. The data were taken from a study of T cell responses to AZD1222 COVID-19 vaccine. The sequencing here drew on peripheral blood, taken 28 days after the second AZD1222 dose. The origin of this receptor is an adult who received the AZD1222 COVID-19 vaccine. V gene TRBV4-2 combines with J gene TRBJ2-1, with 14 nucleotides matching TRBD2. The CDR3 coding sequence is TGTGCCAGCAGCCAGACTAGCGGGGGGGTCAATGAGCAGTTCTTC. Translating gives CASSQTSGGVNEQFF.